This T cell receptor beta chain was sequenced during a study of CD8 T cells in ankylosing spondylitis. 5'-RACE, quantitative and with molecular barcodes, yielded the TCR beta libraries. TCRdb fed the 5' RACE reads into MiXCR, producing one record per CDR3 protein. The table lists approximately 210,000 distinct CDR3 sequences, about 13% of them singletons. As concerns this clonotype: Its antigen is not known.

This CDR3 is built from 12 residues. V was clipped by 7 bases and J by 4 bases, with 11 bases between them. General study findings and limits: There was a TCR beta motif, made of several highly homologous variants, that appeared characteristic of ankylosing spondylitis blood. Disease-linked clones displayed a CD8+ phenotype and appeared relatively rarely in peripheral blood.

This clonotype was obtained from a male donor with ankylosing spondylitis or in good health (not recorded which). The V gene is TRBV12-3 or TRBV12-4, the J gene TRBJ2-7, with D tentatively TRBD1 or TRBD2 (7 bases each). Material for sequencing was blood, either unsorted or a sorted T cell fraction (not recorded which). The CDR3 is CASTQGGYEQYF. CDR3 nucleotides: TGTGCCAGCACCCAGGGGGGGTACGAGCAGTACTTC.